This T cell receptor beta chain was obtained from a study of post-analysis software for immune sequencing data. Study-wide points: When compared against controls, multiple sclerosis patients showed significantly lower normalized Chao1 diversity.

Of note for this clonotype: Its antigen is still unknown.

The V gene lost 1 base and the J gene lost 6 bases, with 13 bases spanning the gap. The CDR3 is made up of 14 amino acids. The V gene's germline CDR1 is MNHEY and CDR2 SMNVEV (reference sequence). Unique molecular identifiers were carried by the TCR beta cDNA libraries. TCRdb reprocessed the PCR reads via MiXCR and lists one record per CDR3 protein. The table includes under 200,000 distinct CDR3 sequences, about 34% detected once. The clonotype originates from a girl aged 5 to 17 with multiple sclerosis. The input for sequencing was blood, taken after autologous hematopoietic stem cell transplantation. The rearrangement links TRBV27 to TRBJ2-7, with D possibly being TRBD2 (6 bases). The chain's CDR3 is CASSLWQVGGEQYF. The CDR3 nucleotides read TGTGCCAGCAGTTTATGGCAGGTCGGGGGCGAGCAGTACTTC.